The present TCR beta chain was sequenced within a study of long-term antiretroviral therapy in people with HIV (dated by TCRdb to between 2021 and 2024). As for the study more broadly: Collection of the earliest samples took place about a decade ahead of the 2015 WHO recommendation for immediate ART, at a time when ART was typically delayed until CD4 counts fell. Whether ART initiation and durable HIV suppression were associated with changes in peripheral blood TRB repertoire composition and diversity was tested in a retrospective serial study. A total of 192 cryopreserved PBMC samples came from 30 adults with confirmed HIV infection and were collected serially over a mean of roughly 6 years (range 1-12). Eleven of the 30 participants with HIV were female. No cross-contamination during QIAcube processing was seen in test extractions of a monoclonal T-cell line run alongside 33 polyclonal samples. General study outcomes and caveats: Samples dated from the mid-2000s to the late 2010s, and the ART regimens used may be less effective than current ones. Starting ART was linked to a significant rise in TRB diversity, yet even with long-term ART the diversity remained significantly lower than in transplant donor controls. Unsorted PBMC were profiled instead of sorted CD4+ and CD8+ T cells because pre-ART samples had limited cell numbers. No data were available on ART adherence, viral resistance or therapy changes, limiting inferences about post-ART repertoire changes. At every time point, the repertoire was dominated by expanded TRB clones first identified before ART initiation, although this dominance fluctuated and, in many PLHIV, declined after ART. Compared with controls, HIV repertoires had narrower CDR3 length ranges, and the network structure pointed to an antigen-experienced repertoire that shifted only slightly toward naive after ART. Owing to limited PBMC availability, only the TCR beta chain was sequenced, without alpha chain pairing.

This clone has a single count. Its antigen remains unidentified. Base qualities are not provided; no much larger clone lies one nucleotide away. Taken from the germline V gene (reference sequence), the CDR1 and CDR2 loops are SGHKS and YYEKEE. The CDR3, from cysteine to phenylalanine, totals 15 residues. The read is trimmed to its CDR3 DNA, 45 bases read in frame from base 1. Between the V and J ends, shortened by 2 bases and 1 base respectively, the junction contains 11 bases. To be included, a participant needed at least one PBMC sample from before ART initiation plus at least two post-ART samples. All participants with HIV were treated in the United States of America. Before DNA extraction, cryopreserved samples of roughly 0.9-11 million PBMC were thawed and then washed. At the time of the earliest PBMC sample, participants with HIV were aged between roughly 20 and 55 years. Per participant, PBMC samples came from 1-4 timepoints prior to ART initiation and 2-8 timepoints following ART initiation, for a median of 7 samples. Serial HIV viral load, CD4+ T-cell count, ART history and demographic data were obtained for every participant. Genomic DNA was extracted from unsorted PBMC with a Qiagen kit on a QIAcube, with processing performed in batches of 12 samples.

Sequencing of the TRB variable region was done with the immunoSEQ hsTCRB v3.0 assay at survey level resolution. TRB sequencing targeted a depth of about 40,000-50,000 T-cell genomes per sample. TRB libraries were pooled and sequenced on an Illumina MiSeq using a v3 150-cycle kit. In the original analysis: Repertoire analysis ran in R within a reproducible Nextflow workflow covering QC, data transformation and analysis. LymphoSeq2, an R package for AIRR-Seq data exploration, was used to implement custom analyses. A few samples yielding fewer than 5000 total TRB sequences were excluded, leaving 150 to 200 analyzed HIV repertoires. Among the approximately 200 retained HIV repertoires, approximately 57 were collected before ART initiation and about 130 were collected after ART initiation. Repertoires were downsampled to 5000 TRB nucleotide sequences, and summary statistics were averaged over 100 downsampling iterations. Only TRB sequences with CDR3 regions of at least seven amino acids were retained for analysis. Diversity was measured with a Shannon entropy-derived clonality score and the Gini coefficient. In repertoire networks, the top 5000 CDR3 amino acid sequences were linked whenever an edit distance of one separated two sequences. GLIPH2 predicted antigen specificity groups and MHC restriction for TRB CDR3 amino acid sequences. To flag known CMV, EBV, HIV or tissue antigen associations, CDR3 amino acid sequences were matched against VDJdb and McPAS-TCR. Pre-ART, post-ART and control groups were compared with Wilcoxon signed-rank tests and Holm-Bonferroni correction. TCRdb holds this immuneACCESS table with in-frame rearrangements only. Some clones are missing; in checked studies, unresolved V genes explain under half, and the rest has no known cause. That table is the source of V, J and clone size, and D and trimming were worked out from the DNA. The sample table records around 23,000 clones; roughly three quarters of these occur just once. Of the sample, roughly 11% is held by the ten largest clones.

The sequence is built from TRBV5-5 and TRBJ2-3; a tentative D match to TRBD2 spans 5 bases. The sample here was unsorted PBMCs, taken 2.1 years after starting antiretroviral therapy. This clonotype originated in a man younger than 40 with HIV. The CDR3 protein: CASSFGLLGTDTQYF. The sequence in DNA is TGTGCCAGCAGCTTCGGACTCCTTGGCACAGATACGCAGTATTTT.